The present TCR beta chain was sequenced within a study of graft-versus-host responses after intestinal transplantation. About the study: All recipients were transplanted with multivisceral, liver-intestinal, or isolated intestinal grafts. Anti-thymocyte globulin induction, then tacrolimus and steroids for around three years, went to all recipients. Study-wide results and caveats: Circulating GvH clone levels at their peak were associated with HvG declines (early post-transplant).

The trim removed 3 bases at V and 3 bases at J, leaving 1 base unmatched. Looked up from germline, CDR1 is SGHRS and CDR2 is YFSETQ. The CDR3 runs 13 residues. Using immunoSEQ multiplex PCR, the repertoire was profiled, and TCRdb retains in-frame clones only, with some absent. Of tens of thousands of clones listed, approximately 92% were seen once; the top ten hold 6.5% to 8%. As to this clone: What it binds is not known.

This chain connects TRBV5-1 to TRBJ2-7, with 9 nucleotides matching TRBD2. The sequence was collected from a human patient who received an intestinal transplant, so some T cells may come from the graft donor. The specimen comprised bone marrow, sampled 700 to 850 days after intestinal transplantation. The CDR3 sequence: CASSSTSGYEQYF. In DNA, the CDR3 is TGCGCCAGCAGCTCGACTAGCGGCTACGAGCAGTACTTC.